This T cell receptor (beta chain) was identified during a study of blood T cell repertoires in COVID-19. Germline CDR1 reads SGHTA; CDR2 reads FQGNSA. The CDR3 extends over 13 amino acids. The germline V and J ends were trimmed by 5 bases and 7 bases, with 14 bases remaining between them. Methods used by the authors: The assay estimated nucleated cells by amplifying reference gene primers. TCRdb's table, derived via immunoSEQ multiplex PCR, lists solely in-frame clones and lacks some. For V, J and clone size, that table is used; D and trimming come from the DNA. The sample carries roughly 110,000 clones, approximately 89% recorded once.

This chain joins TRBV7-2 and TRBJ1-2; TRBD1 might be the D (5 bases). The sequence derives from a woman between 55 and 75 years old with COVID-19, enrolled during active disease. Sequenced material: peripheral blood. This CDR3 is CASSTTGVRGYTF. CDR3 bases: TGTGCCAGCAGCACCACGGGGGTACGTGGCTACACCTTC.